This T cell receptor beta chain was recorded in a study of OX40 agonist ivuxolimab in advanced cancers. Study information: A diagnosis of hepatocellular carcinoma, melanoma, renal cell or head and neck cancer was present in dose-escalation patients. Partial response was recorded in three patients: one hepatocellular carcinoma and two cutaneous melanoma cases. Notes on the study in general: In the 0.1 to 3.0 mg/kg range, CD4+ and CD8+ blood T cells had expanded clonally by week 6. The authors also found low normalized T-cell clonal expansion in some nonresponders.

This clone was recorded only once. Its antigen is still unknown. The V gene's germline CDR1 is ENHRY and CDR2 SYGVKD. Deletions cut 3 bases from V and 2 bases from J, with 8 bases between. CDR3 size: 13 residues. TCRdb keeps only in-frame clones here, not all; method: immunoSEQ multiplex PCR. The top ten clones hold roughly 4.9% of a sample with tens of thousands of clones, approximately 84% of them seen once. The sequences come from CD4+ or CD8+ T cells sorted from blood, collected in a trial of the OX40 agonist ivuxolimab. The chain couples TRBV10-3 to TRBJ2-7; D may be TRBD1 (5 bases). This clonotype originated in an adult with an advanced solid tumor such as melanoma, head and neck, liver or kidney cancer. The CDR3 coding sequence is TGTGCCATCAGTGATCAGGGCCCCTACGAGCAGTACTTC. Encoded protein: CAISDQGPYEQYF.